This note documents a single T cell receptor beta chain sequence. What it binds is not known. In the PCR, 60 Vbeta and 13 Jbeta primers were used. Clones were sequenced by immunoSEQ multiplex PCR, and TCRdb holds only the in-frame ones, with some missing. The sample includes more than 95,000 clones, 76% seen only once; the top ten take over 9%. This specimen belongs to a study of cytomegalovirus exposure and HLA in healthy donors. V dropped 4 bases and J dropped 9; count of bases not matched to a gene: 11. CDR3 size: 14 residues. CDR1 and CDR2 (germline): SGDLS, YYNGEE. Findings of the study overall: In a later analysis, TCR beta V- and J-gene trimming showed a link to a missense DCLRE1C variant.

This chain uses TRBV9 with TRBJ1-1, with 8 nucleotides matching TRBD1. This TCR was recovered from a woman aged 18-29 years in good health and CMV-seropositive. The material sequenced was PBMCs. CDR3 in DNA: TGTGCCAGCAGCCCCCGGACAGGGAGTTTTAAAGCTTTCTTT. Translating it yields CASSPRTGSFKAFF.